This T cell receptor beta chain came from a study of cytomegalovirus exposure and HLA in healthy donors. CDR1 is GTSNPN and CDR2 is SVGIG in the germline V gene (reference sequence). CDR3 length: 16 residues. V trimming: 2 bases; J trimming: 8 bases; junction bases outside the gene matches: 14. The PCR ran on 60 Vbeta and 13 Jbeta primers. Method: immunoSEQ multiplex PCR; TCRdb's copy keeps in-frame clones and lacks some. The top ten clones hold 2% to 2.5% of a sample with some 160,000 clones, around 84% of them seen once. This chain uses TRBV30 with TRBJ1-4; 7 nucleotides match TRBD1. The TCR comes from a boy between 2 and 15 years old in good health and CMV-seronegative. Material: PBMCs. The CDR3 DNA is TGTGCCTGGAGTCTAGATAAGGACAGGACATTCGAAAAACTGTTTTTT. Protein: CAWSLDKDRTFEKLFF.